Below are 5 T cell receptor beta chains sequenced from a single sample in a study of cytomegalovirus exposure and HLA in healthy donors. Generated by immunoSEQ multiplex PCR, the TCRdb table keeps only in-frame clones and is missing some. The sample contains approximately 150,000 clones, 85% of which appear only once. The sample comprised PBMCs. These receptors all come from a man younger than 45 in good health and CMV-seropositive.

The V call is TRBV7-9, the J call TRBJ1-2; 8 nucleotides agree with TRBD1. J lost 4 bases, V lost 5 bases, and 6 bases had no gene match. The CDR3 spans 14 residues. Per germline, CDR1 SEHNR and CDR2 FQNEAQ (reference sequence). The CDR3 DNA is TGTGCCAGCAGCCCAGGGGGCGGCAGCTATGGCTACACCTTC. Amino acid sequence: CASSPGGGSYGYTF. Full variable domain (missing parts from reference TRBV7-9 and TRBJ1-2): DTGVSQNPRHKITKRGQNVTFRCDPISEHNRLYWYRQTLGQGPEFLTYFQNEAQLEKSRLLSDRFSAERPKGSFSTLEIQRTEQGDSAMYLCASSPGGGSYGYTFGSGTRLTVV.

The chain links TRBV15 to TRBJ2-4; D unclear. V dropped 3 bases and J dropped 13 bases, with 4 bases sitting between them. The CDR3 sequence is 9 residues long. Germline-derived CDR1 and CDR2 are LNHNV and YYDKDF (reference sequence). DNA of the CDR3: TGTGCCACCAGCAGGGAGCAGTACTTC. Translated, it gives CATSREQYF. Supplemented by reference TRBV15 and TRBJ2-4, the full variable domain reads DAMVIQNPRYQVTQFGKPVTLSCSQTLNHNVMYWYQQKSSQAPKLLFHYYDKDFNNEADTPDNFQSRRPNTSFCFLDIRSPGLGDTAMYLCATSREQYFGAGTRLSVL.

This sequence joins TRBV29-1 and TRBJ2-1; the D gene is possibly TRBD2 (6 bases). This CDR3 region has 14 residues. V was cut by 4 bases and J by 0 bases, with 10 bases left in between. Germline-derived CDR1 and CDR2 are SQVTM and ANQGSEA. In nucleotides, the CDR3 is TGCAGCGTTGTGAGGAGGGGCTCCTACAATGAGCAGTTCTTC. Amino acids: CSVVRRGSYNEQFF.

The V gene is TRBV6-5, the J gene TRBJ2-1, with 13 bases fitting TRBD2. The CDR3 is made up of 13 amino acids. Germline assignment: CDR1 MNHEY and CDR2 SVGAGI. The V gene end was trimmed by 5 bases and the J gene end by 13 bases; junction bases not matched to a gene: 5. The CDR3 protein is CASSRGTSGKQFF. CDR3 coding DNA: TGTGCCAGCAGTAGGGGGACTAGCGGGAAACAGTTCTTC.

About this clone: The junction differs from germline at one of its ends, possibly a read error. This CDR3 is also generated by other DNA sequences in the sample. The rearrangement joins TRBV5-1 to TRBJ2-6, with D maybe TRBD2 (6 bases). The CDR3 spans 17 residues. The germline gives CDR1 SGHRS, CDR2 YFSETQ. CDR3 coding DNA: TGCGCCAGCAGCTCGGACCCGGGGACTCCTGGGGCCAACGTCCTGACTTTT. Protein product: CASSSDPGTPGANVLTF.